Described below is a single TCR beta chain sequence and its context. What it binds is not known. Time point described: blood 4 weeks post-SBRT, at nephrectomy. Treatment noted: 15 Gy SBRT to primary tumor, nephrectomy 4 weeks later. Data came from immunoSEQ multiplex PCR; TCRdb stores just in-frame clones and leaves some out. The sample records 90,000 to 100,000 clones, 80% to 90% being singletons. The record originates from a study of radiation and T cells in renal cell carcinoma. Notes on the study in general: Top tumor clonotypes rose in blood 2 weeks post-radiation, then contracted.

Trimming cost V 3 bases and J 4 bases, with 16 bases left between them. This CDR3 contains 16 residues. Germline loops: CDR1 LGHNA, CDR2 YNFKEQ. Material: blood, obtained from a patient whose treatment included radiotherapy and nephrectomy. The receptor's source is a man between 60 and 75 years old with renal cell carcinoma. V usage is TRBV4-2 and J usage is TRBJ2-1; D perhaps matches TRBD1 (6 bases). The CDR3 here is CASSQPLPGTYNEQFF. Here the CDR3 DNA reads TGTGCCAGCAGCCAGCCCCTTCCCGGGACATACAATGAGCAGTTCTTC.